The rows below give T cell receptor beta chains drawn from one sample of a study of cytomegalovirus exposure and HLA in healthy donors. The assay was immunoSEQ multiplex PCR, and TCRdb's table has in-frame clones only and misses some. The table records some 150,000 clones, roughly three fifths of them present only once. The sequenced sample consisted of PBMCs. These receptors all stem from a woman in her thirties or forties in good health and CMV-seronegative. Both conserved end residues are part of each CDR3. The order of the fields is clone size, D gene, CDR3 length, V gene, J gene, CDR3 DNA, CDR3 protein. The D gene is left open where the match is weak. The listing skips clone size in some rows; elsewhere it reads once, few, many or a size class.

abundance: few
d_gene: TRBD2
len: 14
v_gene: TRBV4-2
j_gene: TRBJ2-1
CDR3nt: TGTGCCAGCAGCCAAGAGGTGGGAGGGAATGAGCAGTTCTTC
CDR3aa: CASSQEVGGNEQFF

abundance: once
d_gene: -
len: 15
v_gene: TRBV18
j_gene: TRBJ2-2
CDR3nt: TGTGCCAGCTCCCTCCGCCAGGATGGCACCGGGGAGCTGTTTTTT
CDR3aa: CASSLRQDGTGELFF

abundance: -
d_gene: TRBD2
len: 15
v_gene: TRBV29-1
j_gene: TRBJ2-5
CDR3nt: TGCAGCGTTGAAGACCCAGCGGGGGGGCCTGGGACCCAGTACTTC
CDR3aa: CSVEDPAGGPGTQYF

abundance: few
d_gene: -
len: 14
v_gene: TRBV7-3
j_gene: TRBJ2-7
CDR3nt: TGTGCCAGCAGCCCCGGGGGTTACTCCTACGAGCAGTACTTC
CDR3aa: CASSPGGYSYEQYF

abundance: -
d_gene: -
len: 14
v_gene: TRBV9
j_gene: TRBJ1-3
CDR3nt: TGTGCCAGCAGCGGCGGGGGGTGGGGAAACACCATATATTTT
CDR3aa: CASSGGGWGNTIYF

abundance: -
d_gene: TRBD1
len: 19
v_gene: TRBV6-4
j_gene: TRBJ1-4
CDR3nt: TGTGCCAGCAGTGACCGGCTGACAGGGGGCGGTGCAACTAATGAAAAACTGTTTTTT
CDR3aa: CASSDRLTGGGATNEKLFF

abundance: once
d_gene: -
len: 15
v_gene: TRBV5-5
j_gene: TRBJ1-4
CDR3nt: TGTGCCAGCAGCTTAAGGGGGGGAAATAATGAAAAACTGTTTTTT
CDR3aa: CASSLRGGNNEKLFF

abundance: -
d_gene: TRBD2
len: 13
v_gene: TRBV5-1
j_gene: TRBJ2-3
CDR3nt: TGCGCCAGCAAGCGGGGCAACACAGATACGCAGTATTTT
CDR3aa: CASKRGNTDTQYF

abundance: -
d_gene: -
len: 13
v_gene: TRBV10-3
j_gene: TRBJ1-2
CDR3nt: TGTGCCATCAGTGGGGAGGGTAACTATGGCTACACCTTC
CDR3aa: CAISGEGNYGYTF

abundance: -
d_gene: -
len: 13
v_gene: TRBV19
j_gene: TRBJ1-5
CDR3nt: TGTGCCAGTGCGACAGAAAGCAATCAGCCCCAGCATTTT
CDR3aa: CASATESNQPQHF

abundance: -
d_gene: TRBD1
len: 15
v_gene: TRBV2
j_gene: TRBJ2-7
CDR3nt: TGTGCCAGCAGTGGGGGGGAGACAGGGGGCTACGAGCAGTACTTC
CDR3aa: CASSGGETGGYEQYF

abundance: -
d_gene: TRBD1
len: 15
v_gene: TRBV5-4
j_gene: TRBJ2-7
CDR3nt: TGTGCCAGCTGCTACCGGGACAGTTACTCCTACGAGCAGTACTTC
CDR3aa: CASCYRDSYSYEQYF

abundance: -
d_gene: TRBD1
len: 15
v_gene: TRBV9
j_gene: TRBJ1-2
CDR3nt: TGTGCCAGCAGCTCGCTAGCGACAGGGGGCACTGGCTACACCTTC
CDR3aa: CASSSLATGGTGYTF

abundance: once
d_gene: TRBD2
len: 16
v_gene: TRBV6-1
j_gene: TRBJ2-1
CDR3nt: TGTGCCAGCAGTGACCCGGGACTAGTGGCTTACAATGAGCAGTTCTTC
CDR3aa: CASSDPGLVAYNEQFF

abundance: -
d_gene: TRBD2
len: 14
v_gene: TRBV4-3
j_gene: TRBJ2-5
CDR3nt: TGCGCCAGCAGCCAAGAGGGGGGGACGAAGACCCAGTACTTC
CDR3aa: CASSQEGGTKTQYF

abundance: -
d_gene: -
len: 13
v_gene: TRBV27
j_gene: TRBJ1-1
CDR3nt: TGTGCCAGCAGTTTATACCGAGGCACTGAAGCTTTCTTT
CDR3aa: CASSLYRGTEAFF

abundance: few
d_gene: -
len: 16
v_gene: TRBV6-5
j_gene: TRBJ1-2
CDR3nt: TGTGCCAGCAGTTACCGGCAGGGTAGTACTCAGGGCGGCTACACCTTC
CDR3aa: CASSYRQGSTQGGYTF

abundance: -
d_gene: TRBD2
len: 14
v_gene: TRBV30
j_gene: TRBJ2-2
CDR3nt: TGTGCCTGGAGTAGCGGGGGGGCGGCCGGGGAGCTGTTTTTT
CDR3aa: CAWSSGGAAGELFF

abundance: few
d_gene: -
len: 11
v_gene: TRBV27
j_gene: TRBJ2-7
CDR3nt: TGTGCCAGCAGTAACCCTGTCGAGCAGTACTTC
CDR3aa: CASSNPVEQYF

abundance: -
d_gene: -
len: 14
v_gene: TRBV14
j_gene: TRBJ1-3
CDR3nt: TGTGCCAGCAGCCCTTTGGGGCCCGGAAACACCATATATTTT
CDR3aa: CASSPLGPGNTIYF

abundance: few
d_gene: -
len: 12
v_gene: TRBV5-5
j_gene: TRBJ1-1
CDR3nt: TGTGCCAGCAGCTTGGCCTTGCAGGCTACCTTCTTT
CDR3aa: CASSLALQATFF

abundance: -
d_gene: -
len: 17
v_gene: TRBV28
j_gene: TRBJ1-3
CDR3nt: TGTGCCAGCAGTTTAGGAGCAGGGCTAAACTCTGGAAACACCATATATTTT
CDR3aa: CASSLGAGLNSGNTIYF

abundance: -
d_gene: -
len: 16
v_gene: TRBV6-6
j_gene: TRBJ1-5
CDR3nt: TGTGCCAGCAGTTACTCGATCTGGGGCCAAAATCAGCCCCAGCATTTT
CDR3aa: CASSYSIWGQNQPQHF

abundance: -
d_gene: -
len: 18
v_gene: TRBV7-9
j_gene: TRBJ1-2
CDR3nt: TGTGCCAGCAGCGCAACCCCAGGGGCGGGGGGCGGCAGCTATGGCTACACCTTC
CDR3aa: CASSATPGAGGGSYGYTF

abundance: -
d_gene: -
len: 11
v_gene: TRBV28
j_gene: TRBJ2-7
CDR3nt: TGTGCCAGCAGTTCGGAGTACGAGCAGTACTTC
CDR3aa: CASSSEYEQYF

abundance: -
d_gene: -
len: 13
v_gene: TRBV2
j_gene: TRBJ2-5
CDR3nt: TGTGCCAGCAGTGAATTGGAGGGGGAGACCCAGTACTTC
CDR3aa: CASSELEGETQYF

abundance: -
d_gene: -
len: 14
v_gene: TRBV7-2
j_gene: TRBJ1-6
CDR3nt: TGTGCCAGCAGGAACGGGAAGAATAATTCACCCCTCCACTTT
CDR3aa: CASRNGKNNSPLHF

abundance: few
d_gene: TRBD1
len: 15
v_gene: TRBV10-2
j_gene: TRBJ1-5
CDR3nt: TGCGCCAGCAGGATGACAGGGGGAAACAATCAGCCCCAGCATTTT
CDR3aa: CASRMTGGNNQPQHF

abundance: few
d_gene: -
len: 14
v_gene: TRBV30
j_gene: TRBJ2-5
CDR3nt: TGTGCCGCGGAGGAAGGGGGTTTTCAAGAGACCCAGTACTTC
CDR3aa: CAAEEGGFQETQYF

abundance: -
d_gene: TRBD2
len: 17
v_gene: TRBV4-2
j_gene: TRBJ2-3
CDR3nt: TGTGCCAGCAGCCAAGATGCGTCGCGGGGACTAGCGAGAACGCAGTATTTT
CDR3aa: CASSQDASRGLARTQYF

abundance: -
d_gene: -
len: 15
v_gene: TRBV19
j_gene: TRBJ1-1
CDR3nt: TGTGCCAGTCGATACAGGGTGTGCATCAAGATGGTAGCTTTCTTT
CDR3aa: CASRYRVCIKMVAFF

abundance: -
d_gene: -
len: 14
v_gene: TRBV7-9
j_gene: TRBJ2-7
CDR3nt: TGTGCCAGCAGCTTAGGCCCGATCGGGTACGAGCAGTACTTC
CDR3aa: CASSLGPIGYEQYF

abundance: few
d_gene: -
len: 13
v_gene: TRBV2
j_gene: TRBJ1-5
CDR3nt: TGTGCCAGCAGTTGGCAGGGAAATCAGCCCCAGCATTTT
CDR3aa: CASSWQGNQPQHF

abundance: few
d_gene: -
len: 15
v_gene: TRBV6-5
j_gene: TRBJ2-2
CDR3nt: TGTGCCAGCAGTTACTCGAACGGGAACACCGGGGAGCTGTTTTTT
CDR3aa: CASSYSNGNTGELFF

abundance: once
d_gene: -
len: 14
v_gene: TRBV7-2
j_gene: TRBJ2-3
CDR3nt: TGTGCCAGCAGCTTACAGGGCTCGGGAGATACGCAGTATTTT
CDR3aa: CASSLQGSGDTQYF

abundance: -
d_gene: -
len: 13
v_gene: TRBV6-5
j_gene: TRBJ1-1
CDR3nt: TGTGCCAGCAGTCGCCTCCGGGACACTGAAGCTTTCTTT
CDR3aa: CASSRLRDTEAFF

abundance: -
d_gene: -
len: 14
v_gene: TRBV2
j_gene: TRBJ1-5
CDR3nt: TGTGCCAGCAGTGAAGGGACAGTCAATCAGCCCCAGCATTTT
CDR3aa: CASSEGTVNQPQHF

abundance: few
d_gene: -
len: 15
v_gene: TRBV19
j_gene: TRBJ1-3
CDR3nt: TGTGCCAGTAGTATAGCCCGGAGCTCTGGAAACACCATATATTTT
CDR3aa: CASSIARSSGNTIYF

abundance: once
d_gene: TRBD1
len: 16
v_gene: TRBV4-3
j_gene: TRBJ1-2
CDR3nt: TGCGCCAGCAGCTGGATGGGGACAGGGGGCGACTATGGCTACACCTTC
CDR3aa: CASSWMGTGGDYGYTF

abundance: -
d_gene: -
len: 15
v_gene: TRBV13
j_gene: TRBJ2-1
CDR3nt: TGTGCCAGCAGCGGCGGGATGGGGGATTTGAATGAGCAGTTCTTC
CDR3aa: CASSGGMGDLNEQFF

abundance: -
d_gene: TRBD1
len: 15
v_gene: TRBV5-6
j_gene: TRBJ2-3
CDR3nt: TGTGCCAGCAGTTTCCAGGGGGACCGTCGGGATACGCAGTATTTT
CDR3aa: CASSFQGDRRDTQYF

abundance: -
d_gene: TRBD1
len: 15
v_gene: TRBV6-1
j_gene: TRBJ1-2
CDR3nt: TGTGCCAGCAGTGTGAGCCCCCAAGCTTGGACAGGCGTCTTCTTC
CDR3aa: CASSVSPQAWTGVFF

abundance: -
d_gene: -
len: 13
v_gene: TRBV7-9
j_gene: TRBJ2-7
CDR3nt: TGTGCCAGCAGCTTAGAATCCGGGTACGAGCAGTACTTC
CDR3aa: CASSLESGYEQYF

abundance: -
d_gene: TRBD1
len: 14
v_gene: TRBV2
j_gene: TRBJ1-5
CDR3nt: TGTGCCAGCACCTGGACAGGGTCCAATCAGCCCCAGCATTTT
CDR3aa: CASTWTGSNQPQHF

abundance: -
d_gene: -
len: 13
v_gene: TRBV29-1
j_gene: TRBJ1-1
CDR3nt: TGCAGCGTTGTGAACAGTTTCAACACTGAAGCTTTCTTT
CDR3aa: CSVVNSFNTEAFF

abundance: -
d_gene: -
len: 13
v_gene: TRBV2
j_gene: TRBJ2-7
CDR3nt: TGTGCCAGTGCGCGGGGCACCTCCTACGAGCAGTACTTC
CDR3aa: CASARGTSYEQYF

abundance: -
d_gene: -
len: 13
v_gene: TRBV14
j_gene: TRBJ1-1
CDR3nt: TGTGCCAGCAGCCCCCAGGGGAACACTGAAGCTTTCTTT
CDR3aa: CASSPQGNTEAFF

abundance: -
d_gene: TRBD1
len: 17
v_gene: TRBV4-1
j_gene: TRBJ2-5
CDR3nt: TGCGCCAGCAGCCCGGGAACCCCGGGACAGCCTCAAGAGACCCAGTACTTC
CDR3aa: CASSPGTPGQPQETQYF

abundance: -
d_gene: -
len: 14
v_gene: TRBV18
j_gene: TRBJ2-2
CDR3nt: TGTGCCAGCTCAGCTGACATCGACACCGGGGAGCTGTTTTTT
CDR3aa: CASSADIDTGELFF

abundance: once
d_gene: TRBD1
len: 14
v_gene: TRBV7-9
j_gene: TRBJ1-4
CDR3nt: TGTGCCAGCAGCCGGGGACAGGGAAATGAAAAACTGTTTTTT
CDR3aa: CASSRGQGNEKLFF

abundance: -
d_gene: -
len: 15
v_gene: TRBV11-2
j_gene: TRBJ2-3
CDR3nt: TGTGCCAGCAGCTTAGCGACTTTGAGCACAGATACGCAGTATTTT
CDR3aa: CASSLATLSTDTQYF

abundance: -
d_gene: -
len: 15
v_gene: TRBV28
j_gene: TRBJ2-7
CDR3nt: TGTGCCAGCAGTTTGGTGCAGGGGCGTTGGAACGGGCAGTACTTC
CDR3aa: CASSLVQGRWNGQYF

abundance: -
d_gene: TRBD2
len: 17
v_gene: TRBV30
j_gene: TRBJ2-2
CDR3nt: TGTGCCTGGAGTGTACAGCGGGGGGGCCTGAACACCGGGGAGCTGTTTTTT
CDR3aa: CAWSVQRGGLNTGELFF

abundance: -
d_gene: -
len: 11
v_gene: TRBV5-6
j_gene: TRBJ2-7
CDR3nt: TGTGCCAGCAGTCGACACTACGAGCAGTACTTC
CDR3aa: CASSRHYEQYF

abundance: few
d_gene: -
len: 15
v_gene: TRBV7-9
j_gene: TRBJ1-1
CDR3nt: TGTGCCGGACGACAGGTCGTAGGGGGGAACACTGAAGCTTTCTTT
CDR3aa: CAGRQVVGGNTEAFF

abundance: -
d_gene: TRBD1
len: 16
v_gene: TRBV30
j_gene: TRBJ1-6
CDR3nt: TGTGCCTGGACAGGTGCTGCCGGGACAGGAATATCACCCCTCCACTTT
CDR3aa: CAWTGAAGTGISPLHF

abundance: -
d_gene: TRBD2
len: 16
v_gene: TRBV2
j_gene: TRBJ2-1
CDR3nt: TGTGCCAGCAGTGAAAGGGAACTAGCGGGGGGGCATGAGCAGTTCTTC
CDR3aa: CASSERELAGGHEQFF

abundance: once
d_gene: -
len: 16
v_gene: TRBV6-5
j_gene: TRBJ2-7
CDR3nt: TGTGCCAGCAGTTACGGTGAAGCAGGGGAATCCTACGAGCAGTACTTC
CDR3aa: CASSYGEAGESYEQYF

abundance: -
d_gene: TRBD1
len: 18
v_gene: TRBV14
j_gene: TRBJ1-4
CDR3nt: TGTGCCAGCAGCCTCACGGGGACAGGGTTGGGAAGTAATGAAAAACTGTTTTTT
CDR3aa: CASSLTGTGLGSNEKLFF

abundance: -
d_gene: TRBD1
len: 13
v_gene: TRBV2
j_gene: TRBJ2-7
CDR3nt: TGTGCCAGCCTTGGACAGGCCTTCTACGAGCAGTACTTC
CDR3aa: CASLGQAFYEQYF